This is a list of T cell receptor beta chains from one sample in a study of blood T cell repertoires in COVID-19. The data were produced by immunoSEQ multiplex PCR, yet TCRdb's version contains in-frame clones alone and is incomplete. The table has a few hundred thousand clones, 80% to 90% seen once; the top ten hold just under 2%. Material: peripheral blood. These receptors came from a man under 40 with active or convalescent COVID-19. Both conserved end residues are part of each CDR3.

j_call,v_call,cdr3_aa
TRBJ1-1,TRBV2,CASGREGTEAFF
TRBJ2-5,TRBV7-2,CASRAASGGASGTQYF
TRBJ1-5,TRBV7-9,CASSLGQQPQHF
TRBJ2-1,TRBV9,CASSSGTTPYNEQFF
TRBJ1-1,TRBV10-3,CAISSGEGGMNTEAFF
TRBJ2-6,TRBV7-9,CASSTTGTYSGANVLTF
TRBJ2-1,TRBV2,CASVQGKAYNEQFF
TRBJ2-3,TRBV7-6,CASSAVTGTSGGDTQYF
TRBJ1-2,TRBV2,CASRVDSNYGYTF
TRBJ1-2,TRBV7-2,CASSVQTGYGYTF
TRBJ2-5,TRBV6-1,CASSEQTETQYF
TRBJ2-7,TRBV9,CASSLGQGHEQYF
TRBJ2-3,TRBV7-2,CASSFPLAGVGTDTQYF
TRBJ1-3,TRBV3-1/TRBV3-2,CASTLTGPYSGNTIYF